The clone carrying this T cell receptor beta chain was seen ten or more times. Its antigen is not known. The germline V and J ends were trimmed by 3 bases and 2 bases, with 10 bases remaining between them. This CDR3 comprises 13 residues. Germline V gives CDR1 SQVTM, CDR2 ANQGSEA. These data originate in a study of T cells in Graves' hyperthyroidism and ophthalmopathy. On the study more broadly: The authors collected peripheral blood at initial diagnosis, before any treatment. Overall study results and limits: Also found in blood were most expanded thyroid clonotypes above 0.001.

TCR beta CDR3 regions were amplified from RNA transcripts. The primer set for the first-round RT-PCR of the TCR CDR3 was HTBI. TCRdb fed the multiplex PCR reads into MiXCR, producing one record per CDR3 protein. This repertoire shows 250,000 or so distinct CDR3 sequences, roughly 15% found once; its top ten account for 28%. The chain joins TRBV29-1 to TRBJ2-5, with TRBD1 as a possible D gene (6 bases). The TCR originated in a woman under 30 with Graves' ophthalmopathy. Sample: blood. DNA of the CDR3: TGCAGCGTTGACCGACAGGTACAAGAGACCCAGTACTTC. Translating gives CSVDRQVQETQYF.